One and the same sample provided the 28 T cell receptor beta chains below, sequenced in a study of blood T cell repertoires in COVID-19. Sequenced by immunoSEQ multiplex PCR; TCRdb stores in-frame clones only, minus some. Of 360,000 or so clones listed, over 80% are singletons. Sequencing input: PBMCs or T cells enriched from blood (not recorded which). These receptors were taken from a woman in her forties or fifties who had recovered from COVID-19.

This chain connects TRBV11-3 to TRBJ2-2; D perhaps matches TRBD1 (6 bases). Deletions cut 3 bases from V and 6 bases from J, with 8 bases between. Per germline, CDR1 SGHNT and CDR2 YENEEA. The CDR3 sequence is 13 residues long. The CDR3 DNA reads as TGTGCCAGCAGCTTTCAGGGGCCCGGGGAGCTGTTTTTT. Protein sequence: CASSFQGPGELFF.

This clone appeared once. The chain carries TRBV4-3 and TRBJ2-7; weak D call: TRBD1 (5 bases). The CDR3 consists of 17 residues. Trimming cost V 3 bases and J 1 base, with 19 bases left between them. Germline V gene sequence: CDR1 LGHNA, CDR2 YSLEER. CDR3 bases: TGCGCCAGCAGCCAGCGATCCCAAGGGGTGGGATCCTACGAGCAGTACTTC. The encoded protein is CASSQRSQGVGSYEQYF.

The genes are TRBV6-6 and TRBJ1-3; a weak D match, TRBD1 (5 bases). Germline-derived CDR1 and CDR2 are MNHNY and SVGAGI (reference sequence). The V gene lost 6 bases and the J gene lost 4 bases, with 10 bases spanning the gap. The CDR3 extends over 13 amino acids. CDR3 DNA: TGTGCCAGCAGGGAAGACAGCGGAAACACCATATATTTT. It encodes CASREDSGNTIYF.

There are many counts of this clone. The J gene is TRBJ1-1, the V gene TRBV7-3; D is perhaps TRBD1 (6 bases). The CDR3 length is 13 residues. Trimming removed 5 bases at V and 7 bases at J, with 14 bases between. CDR1 is SGHTA, CDR2 FQGTGA, per germline. DNA of the CDR3: TGTGCCAGCAGCCCAGGGGTGAGGGGTGAAGCTTTCTTT. Translating it yields CASSPGVRGEAFF.

This clone showed up just a few times. This chain uses TRBV12-3 or TRBV12-4 with TRBJ1-1, with unresolved D. The CDR3 is made up of 13 amino acids. V was shortened by 7 bases and J by 1 base, with 10 bases between the two germline ends. The CDR3, as DNA: TGTGCCAGCACCTTTGGCAGGAACACTGAAGCTTTCTTT. The encoded protein is CASTFGRNTEAFF.

The chain employs TRBV24-1 and TRBJ2-1; a possible D gene is TRBD2 (6 bases). There are 13 residues in the CDR3. V was pared by 3 bases and J by 13 bases, with 15 bases between. Germline V gives CDR1 KGHDR, CDR2 SFDVKD. The CDR3 coding sequence is TGTGCCACCAGTGATGGCGGGGCGGACCAACAGTTCTTC. Translated, it gives CATSDGGADQQFF.

A few counts support this clone. The rearrangement uses TRBV6-2 or TRBV6-3 and TRBJ1-2, with TRBD1 identical over 7 bases. The germline V gene encodes CDR1 MNHEY and CDR2 SVGEGT. V shed 2 bases and J 1 base; nucleotides not matched to a gene: 13. CDR3 length: 18 amino acids. The CDR3 coding sequence is TGTGCCAGCAGTTACGGAGGACAGGTGACCCTTCATAACTATGGCTACACCTTC. It codes for CASSYGGQVTLHNYGYTF.

The table lists this clone with a few counts. The chain links TRBV5-1 to TRBJ2-5, with a weak D call TRBD2 (6 bases). Looked up from germline, CDR1 is SGHRS and CDR2 is YFSETQ. The V gene lost 0 bases and the J gene lost 3 bases, with 15 bases spanning the gap. The CDR3 covers 16 residues. The CDR3 DNA is TGCGCCAGCAGCTTGGACGTTACCGGGGGAGAAGAGACCCAGTACTTC. This sequence encodes CASSLDVTGGEETQYF.

The chain couples TRBV11-2 to TRBJ1-2, with 8 bases fitting TRBD1. This CDR3 has 13 residues. Trimming cost V 5 bases and J 8 bases; bases outside gene matches: 7. From germline, CDR1 is SGHAT and CDR2 FQNNGV. The DNA of the CDR3 is TGTGCCAGCAGCGCAGGGGGCCCGCTAGGCTACACCTTC. Translating gives CASSAGGPLGYTF.

V and J are TRBV2 and TRBJ1-1, with TRBD1 matching over 9 bases. The CDR3 spans 14 residues. V lost 6 bases, J lost 2 bases, and 4 bases stayed unmatched. Per germline, CDR1 SNHLY and CDR2 FYNNEI. CDR3 amino acids: CASRGQGKNTEAFF. The CDR3 DNA reads as TGTGCCAGCAGGGGACAGGGTAAAAACACTGAAGCTTTCTTT.

The chain couples TRBV19 to TRBJ1-1, with D uncertain. This CDR3 is built from 13 residues. V lost 4 bases to trimming and J lost 4 bases, with 10 bases between them. Germline V gene data show CDR1 as LNHDA and CDR2 as SQIVND (reference sequence). As DNA, the CDR3 is TGTGCCAGTAGTAATGAGGGAAGCACTGAAGCTTTCTTT. Its protein product is CASSNEGSTEAFF. The full variable domain, completed using reference TRBV19 and TRBJ1-1, is DGGITQSPKYLFRKEGQNVTLSCEQNLNHDAMYWYRQDPGQGLRLIYYSQIVNDFQKGDIAEGYSVSREKKESFPLTVTSAQKNPTAFYLCASSNEGSTEAFFGQGTRLTVV.

This clone appeared a few times. The chain recombines TRBV6-6 with TRBJ2-1; 9 bases match TRBD2. The germline V gene has CDR1 MNHNY and CDR2 SVGAGI (reference sequence). The CDR3 consists of 14 residues. Losses at the gene ends were 4 bases for V and 8 bases for J; bases not matched to a gene: 6. The CDR3 region is CASSLAGAGYEQFF. CDR3 DNA: TGTGCCAGCAGTTTAGCGGGAGCAGGCTATGAGCAGTTCTTC.

The V and J genes are TRBV7-9 and TRBJ1-1; D possibly corresponds to TRBD1 (5 bases). CDR1 is SEHNR and CDR2 is FQNEAQ in the germline V gene (reference sequence). V lost 6 bases and J 9 bases, leaving 26 bases between the germline ends. The length of the CDR3 is 16 residues. The CDR3, as DNA: TGTGCCAGCAGTAATGACACCGGCAGGGCACATTCCAAAGCTTTCTTT. Protein product: CASSNDTGRAHSKAFF.

V gene TRBV7-8 combines with J gene TRBJ2-3; D uncertain. Per germline, CDR1 SGHVS and CDR2 FQNEAQ. With 7 bases removed from V and 4 bases from J, the gap between germline ends came to 15 bases. The length of the CDR3 is 14 residues. As DNA, the CDR3 is TGTGCCAGCACCCTTAACACGATTGCAGATACGCAGTATTTT. It encodes CASTLNTIADTQYF.

The rearrangement joins TRBV2 to TRBJ1-5, with D tentatively TRBD1 (5 bases). CDR3 length: 13 amino acids. From germline, CDR1 is SNHLY and CDR2 FYNNEI. The ends were cut back, 6 bases at V and 5 bases at J, with 11 bases in the middle. The CDR3 nucleotides read TGTGCCAGCAGGGAGGGGATTTATCAGCCCCAGCATTTT. Its translation is CASREGIYQPQHF.

As to this clone: Other DNA variants within this sample encode the same CDR3. This chain connects TRBV5-1 to TRBJ1-1, with D possibly matching TRBD1 (5 bases). The CDR3 extends over 13 amino acids. Deletions cut 2 bases from V and 2 bases from J, with 7 bases between. Germline CDR1 reads SGHRS; CDR2 reads YFSETQ. This CDR3 is CASSFQGNTEAFF. CDR3 DNA sequence: TGCGCCAGCAGCTTTCAGGGCAACACTGAAGCTTTCTTT.

The chain is built from TRBV7-6 and TRBJ1-1, with D tentatively TRBD1 (5 bases). Trimming took off 6 bases at V and 3 bases at J, with 14 bases between the two ends. The CDR3 is 14 residues long. Germline lookup yields CDR1 SGHVS and CDR2 FNYEAQ. Written as DNA, the CDR3 is TGTGCCAGCAGACAACTAGGAGGGGACACTGAAGCTTTCTTT. It encodes CASRQLGGDTEAFF.

The rearrangement joins TRBV30 to TRBJ1-2; 8 bases map to TRBD1. The length of the CDR3 is 13 residues. The V gene end was trimmed by 3 bases and the J gene end by 3 bases; junction bases not matched to a gene: 3. The germline gives CDR1 GTSNPN, CDR2 SVGIG (reference sequence). The DNA for the CDR3 is TGTGCCTGGAGCAGGGGGCTGCACTATGGCTACACCTTC. This encodes CAWSRGLHYGYTF. The entire variable domain, with the rest obtained from reference TRBV30 and TRBJ1-2, is as follows: SQTIHQWPATLVQPVGSPLSLECTVEGTSNPNLYWYRQAAGRGLQLLFYSVGIGQISSEVPQNLSASRPQDRQFILSSKKLLLSDSGFYLCAWSRGLHYGYTFGSGTRLTVV.

This rearrangement joins TRBV4-3 to TRBJ2-7; tentatively, D is TRBD1 (6 bases). The CDR3 is made up of 17 amino acids. CDR1 and CDR2 from the germline V gene are LGHNA and YSLEER. V lost 0 bases, J lost 2 bases, and 17 bases lay in between. CDR3 sequence reads: CASSQDLRDTHPYEQYF. CDR3 DNA: TGCGCCAGCAGCCAAGATTTACGGGACACTCATCCCTACGAGCAGTACTTC.

This chain uses TRBV4-3 with TRBJ1-2; 8 nucleotides align to TRBD1. This CDR3 contains 17 residues. Losses at the gene ends were 0 bases for V and 8 bases for J; bases not matched to a gene: 14. Looked up from germline, CDR1 is LGHNA and CDR2 is YSLEER. The CDR3 DNA sequence: TGCGCCAGCAGCCAAGAGCGGTCAGGGGGCGCGGGAGTAGGCTACACCTTC. This translates into CASSQERSGGAGVGYTF.

The chain employs TRBV28 and TRBJ1-1; D perhaps matches TRBD1 (5 bases). The CDR3 covers 17 residues. Germline loops: CDR1 MDHEN, CDR2 SYDVKM. Trimming left V 7 bases short and J 2 bases short, with 23 bases between. DNA of the CDR3: TGTGCCAGCAACGAATCACGCGGGACCATTCTTAACACTGAAGCTTTCTTT. It yields the protein CASNESRGTILNTEAFF.

V gene TRBV27 combines with J gene TRBJ2-7, with TRBD1 matching 10 bases. The germline CDR1 and CDR2 sequences are MNHEY and SMNVEV (reference sequence). The CDR3 length is 18 residues. The V segment lost 6 bases and the J segment 3 bases; nucleotides outside the gene matches: 17. The CDR3, as DNA: TGTGCCAGCAGAACGACCGGGACAGGGGCCCTCCCCTTCTACGAGCAGTACTTC. Protein product: CASRTTGTGALPFYEQYF.

In the case of this clone: Possible read error: a much larger clone is one base away. The chain combines TRBV7-2 with TRBJ1-1; TRBD1 matches 8 bases. Trimming removed 5 bases from V and 0 bases from J; junction bases left unmatched: 5. Germline assignment: CDR1 SGHTA and CDR2 FQGNSA. CDR3 size: 15 residues. CDR3 coding DNA: TGTGCCAGCAGCCCTTGGACAGGGCTGAACACTGAAGCTTTCTTT. It encodes CASSPWTGLNTEAFF.

The chain carries TRBV4-3 and TRBJ1-1; 8 bases are a match to TRBD1. This CDR3 region has 14 residues. The junction had 5 bases not matched to a gene; V was cut back by 5 bases and J by 3 bases. Germline V gene data show CDR1 as LGHNA and CDR2 as YSLEER. CDR3 in amino acids: CASSARTGYTEAFF. The CDR3 region has the DNA TGCGCCAGCAGCGCCCGGACAGGGTACACTGAAGCTTTCTTT.

In its sample, this clone was seen a few times. The CDR3 reads CASGTVVYGYTF. In DNA form, the CDR3 reads TGTGCCAGCGGAACAGTCGTCTATGGCTACACCTTC. V is TRBV27 and J is TRBJ1-2; D unclear. The V end lost 8 bases, the J end lost 4 bases, and 11 bases lay between the germline ends. This CDR3 is 12 amino acids long. CDR1 and CDR2 (germline): MNHEY, SMNVEV (reference sequence).

This clone was detected once. V is TRBV20-1 and J is TRBJ2-1; no reliable D call. CDR3 size: 11 residues. Germline V CDR1 and CDR2: DFQATT, SNEGSKA (reference sequence). V was trimmed by 3 bases and J by 8 bases, leaving 8 bases between them. For the CDR3, the DNA is TGCAGTGCTAGTCGTGAGCATGAGCAGTTCTTC. Translating it yields CSASREHEQFF.

The rearrangement joins TRBV3-1 (or the pseudogene TRBV3-2) to TRBJ2-5; 7 nucleotides agree with TRBD2. Germline V gene sequence: CDR1 LGHDT, CDR2 YNNKEL (reference sequence). The ends lost 4 bases at V and 4 bases at J; junction bases unmatched: 6. The CDR3 spans 14 residues. The CDR3 loop is CASSPVWGGETQYF. The CDR3 coding sequence is TGTGCCAGCAGCCCGGTGTGGGGGGGAGAGACCCAGTACTTC.

This chain uses TRBV6-5 with TRBJ2-2; maybe TRBD2 (7 bases). V shed 9 bases and J shed 4 bases, with 12 bases lying between them. The CDR3 sequence is 13 residues long. Germline loops: CDR1 MNHEY, CDR2 SVGAGI. CDR3 residues: CASVGGLTGELFF. The CDR3 DNA is TGTGCCAGTGTCGGGGGGCTCACCGGGGAGCTGTTTTTT.